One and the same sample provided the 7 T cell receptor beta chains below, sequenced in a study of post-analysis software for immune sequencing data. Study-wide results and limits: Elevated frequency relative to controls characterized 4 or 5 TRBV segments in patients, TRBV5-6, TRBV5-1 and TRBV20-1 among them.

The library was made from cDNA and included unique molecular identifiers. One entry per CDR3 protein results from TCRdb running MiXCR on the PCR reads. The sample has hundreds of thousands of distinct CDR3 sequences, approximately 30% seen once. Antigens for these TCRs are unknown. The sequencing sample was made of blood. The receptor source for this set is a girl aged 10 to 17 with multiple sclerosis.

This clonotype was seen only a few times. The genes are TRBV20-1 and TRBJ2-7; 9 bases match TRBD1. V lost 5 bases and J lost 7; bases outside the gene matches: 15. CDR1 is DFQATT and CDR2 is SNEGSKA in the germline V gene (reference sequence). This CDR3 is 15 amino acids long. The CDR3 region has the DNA TGCAGTGCTTTCCCTATCGGGACAGGGTTGAGGGAGCAGTACTTC. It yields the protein CSAFPIGTGLREQYF.

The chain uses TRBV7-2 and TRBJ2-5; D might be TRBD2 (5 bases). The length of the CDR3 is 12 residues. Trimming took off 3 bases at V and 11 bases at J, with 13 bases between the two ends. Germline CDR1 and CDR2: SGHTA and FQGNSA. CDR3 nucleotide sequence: TGTGCCAGCAGCTTCGGCGGGTGGAAGCAGTACTTC. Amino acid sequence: CASSFGGWKQYF.

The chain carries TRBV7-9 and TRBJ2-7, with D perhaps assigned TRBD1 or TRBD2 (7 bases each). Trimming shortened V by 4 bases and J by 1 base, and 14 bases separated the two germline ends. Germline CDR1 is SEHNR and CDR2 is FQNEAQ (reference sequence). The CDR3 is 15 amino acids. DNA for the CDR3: TGTGCCAGCAGCTACGGGACAGCGGGGTCCTACGAGCAGTACTTC. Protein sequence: CASSYGTAGSYEQYF.

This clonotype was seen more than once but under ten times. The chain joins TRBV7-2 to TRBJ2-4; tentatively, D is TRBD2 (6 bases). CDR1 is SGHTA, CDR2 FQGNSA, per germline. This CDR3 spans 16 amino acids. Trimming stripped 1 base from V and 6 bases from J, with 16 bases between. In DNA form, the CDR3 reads TGTGCCAGCAGCTTAGTGGCTAGCGCGTCTGGAAACATTCAGTACTTC. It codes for CASSLVASASGNIQYF.

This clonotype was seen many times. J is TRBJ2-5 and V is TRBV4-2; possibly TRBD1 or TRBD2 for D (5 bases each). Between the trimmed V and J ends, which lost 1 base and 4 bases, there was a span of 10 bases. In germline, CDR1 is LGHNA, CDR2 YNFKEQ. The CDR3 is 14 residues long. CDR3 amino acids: CASSQVSGRETQYF. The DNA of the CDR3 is TGTGCCAGCAGCCAAGTCTCAGGGAGAGAGACCCAGTACTTC.

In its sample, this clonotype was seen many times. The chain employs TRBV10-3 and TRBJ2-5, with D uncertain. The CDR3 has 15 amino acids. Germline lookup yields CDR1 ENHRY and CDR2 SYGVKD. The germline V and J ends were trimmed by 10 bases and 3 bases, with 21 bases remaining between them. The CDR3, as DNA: TGTGCCACCTCCGGGTTGGCTAAGCGAAAAGAGACCCAGTACTTC. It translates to CATSGLAKRKETQYF.

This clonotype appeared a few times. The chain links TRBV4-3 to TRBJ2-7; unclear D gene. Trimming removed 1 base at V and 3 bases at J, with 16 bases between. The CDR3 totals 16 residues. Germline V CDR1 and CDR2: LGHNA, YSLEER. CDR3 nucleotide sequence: TGCGCCAGCAGCCAAGGTGGTGCGGTAGAAGGCTACGAGCAGTACTTC. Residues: CASSQGGAVEGYEQYF.